The present TCR beta chain was sequenced within a study of T-cell reconstitution after alpha-beta-depleted transplantation in children. This CDR3 is 16 amino acids long. CDR1 is SQVTM, CDR2 ANQGSEA, per germline. Trimming cost V 0 bases and J 1 base, with 15 bases left between them. The library targeted TCRbeta and was prepared with unique molecular identifiers. TCRdb redid the calling of the PCR reads with MiXCR, one entry per CDR3 protein. Among some 400,000 distinct CDR3 sequences listed, roughly 21% were seen once. This clonotype came up a few times. This receptor was obtained from a human donor who donated a stem cell graft to a child with acute myeloid leukemia. The chain carries TRBV29-1 and TRBJ2-5; D ambiguous. Sequencing was performed on PBMCs from the stem cell graft donor, taken from the stem cell graft. The CDR3 DNA sequence: TGCAGCGTTGAAGATCCAGGCACGAGGACCCAAGAGACCCAGTACTTC. Translated, it gives CSVEDPGTRTQETQYF.